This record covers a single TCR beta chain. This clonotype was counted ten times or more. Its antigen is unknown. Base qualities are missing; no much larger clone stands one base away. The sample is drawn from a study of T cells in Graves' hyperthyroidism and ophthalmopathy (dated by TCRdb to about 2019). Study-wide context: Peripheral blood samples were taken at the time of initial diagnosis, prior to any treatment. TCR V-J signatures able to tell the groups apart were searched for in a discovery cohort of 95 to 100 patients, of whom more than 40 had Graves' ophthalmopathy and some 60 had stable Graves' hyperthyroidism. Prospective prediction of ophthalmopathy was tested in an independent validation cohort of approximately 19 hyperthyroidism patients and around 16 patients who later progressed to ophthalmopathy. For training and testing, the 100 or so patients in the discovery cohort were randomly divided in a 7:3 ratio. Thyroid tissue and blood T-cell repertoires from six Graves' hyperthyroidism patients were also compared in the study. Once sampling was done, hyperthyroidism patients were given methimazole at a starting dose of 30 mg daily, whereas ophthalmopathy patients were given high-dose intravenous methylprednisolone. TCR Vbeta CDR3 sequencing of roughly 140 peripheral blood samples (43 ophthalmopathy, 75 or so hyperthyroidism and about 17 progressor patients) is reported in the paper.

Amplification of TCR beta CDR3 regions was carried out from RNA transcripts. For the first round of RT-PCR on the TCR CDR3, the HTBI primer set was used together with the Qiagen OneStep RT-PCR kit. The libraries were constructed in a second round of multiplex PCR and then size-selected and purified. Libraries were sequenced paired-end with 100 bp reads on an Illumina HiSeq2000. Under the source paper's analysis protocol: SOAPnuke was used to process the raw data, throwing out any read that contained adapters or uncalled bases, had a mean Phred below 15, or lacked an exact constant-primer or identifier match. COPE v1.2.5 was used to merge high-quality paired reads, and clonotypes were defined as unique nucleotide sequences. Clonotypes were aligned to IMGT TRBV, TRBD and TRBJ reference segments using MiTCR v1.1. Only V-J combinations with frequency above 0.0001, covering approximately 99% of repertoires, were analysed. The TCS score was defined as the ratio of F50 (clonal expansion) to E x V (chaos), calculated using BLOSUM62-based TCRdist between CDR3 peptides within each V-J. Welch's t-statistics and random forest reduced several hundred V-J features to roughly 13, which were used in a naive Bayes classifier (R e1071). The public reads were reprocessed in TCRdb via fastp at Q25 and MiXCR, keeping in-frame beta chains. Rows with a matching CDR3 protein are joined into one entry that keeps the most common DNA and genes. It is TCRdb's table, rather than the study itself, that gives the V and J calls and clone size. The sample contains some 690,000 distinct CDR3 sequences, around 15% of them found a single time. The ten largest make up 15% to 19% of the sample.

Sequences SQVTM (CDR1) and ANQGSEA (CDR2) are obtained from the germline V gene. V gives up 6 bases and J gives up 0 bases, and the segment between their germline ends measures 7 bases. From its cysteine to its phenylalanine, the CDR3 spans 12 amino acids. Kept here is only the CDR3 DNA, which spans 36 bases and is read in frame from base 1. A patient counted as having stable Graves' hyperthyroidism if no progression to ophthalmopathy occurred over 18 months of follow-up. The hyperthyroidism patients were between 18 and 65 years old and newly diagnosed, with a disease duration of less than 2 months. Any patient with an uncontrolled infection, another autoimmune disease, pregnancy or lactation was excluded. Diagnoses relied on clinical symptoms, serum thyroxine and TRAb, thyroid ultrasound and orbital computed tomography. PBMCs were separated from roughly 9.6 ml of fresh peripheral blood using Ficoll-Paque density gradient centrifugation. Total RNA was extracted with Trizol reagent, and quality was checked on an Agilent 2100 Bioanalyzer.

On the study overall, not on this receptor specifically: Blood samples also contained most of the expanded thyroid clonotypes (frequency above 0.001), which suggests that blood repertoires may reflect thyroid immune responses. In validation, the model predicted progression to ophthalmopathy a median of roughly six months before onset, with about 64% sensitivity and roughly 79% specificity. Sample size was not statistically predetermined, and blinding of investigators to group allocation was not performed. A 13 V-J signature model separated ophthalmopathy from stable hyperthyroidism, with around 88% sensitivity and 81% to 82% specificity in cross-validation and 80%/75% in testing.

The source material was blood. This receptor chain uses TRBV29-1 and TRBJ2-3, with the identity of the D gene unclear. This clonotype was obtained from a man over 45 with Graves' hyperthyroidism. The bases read TGCAGCGTGAAGACTAGCACAGATACGCAGTATTTT. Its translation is CSVKTSTDTQYF.